This T cell receptor beta chain is drawn from a study of cytomegalovirus exposure and HLA in healthy donors (dated by TCRdb to 2016 to 2017). Context from the whole study: In an earlier analysis of 587 of the donors, under 300 Gb of sequence data and about 110 million unique TCR beta sequences from 180 million or so T cells were reported. About 330 gigabases of sequencing data and 91 million or so unique TCR sequences made up an early release that covered approximately 700 HLA-typed donors. Among the approximately 400 genotyped donors, approximately 81% belonged to the genetic ancestry cluster associated with self-reported Caucasian donors. The study aimed to test whether cataloging public T cell receptors could reveal signatures of past pathogen exposure. Using immunosequencing, the study profiled T cell repertoires from roughly 650 subjects and related those repertoires to cytomegalovirus serostatus. In addition to the first cohort of approximately 650 subjects, a separate validation cohort of 120 different subjects was used. The study combined high-throughput TCR immunosequencing, statistical association of individual TCRs with disease status, and machine learning to predict cytomegalovirus infection status. A later analysis re-analyzed previously published TCR beta repertoires from 500 to 700 donors and added high-resolution HLA genotyping to study TCR occurrence patterns. Rather than drawing on any new phenotypic data, the later analysis identified candidate immune exposures from TCR beta sequences and the way those sequences occurred across donors. An earlier analysis of about 620 of the donors applied high-throughput TCR beta sequencing to assess whether each TCR beta V gene segment acted as functional or pseudogenic. Donor age, sex, ethnicity and CMV serostatus were compiled alongside the repertoire data. A later genetic analysis took genome-wide SNP genotypes for about 55% of the roughly 670 donors and used that subset as a discovery cohort. All discovery cohort repertoires had been generated using a single sequencing platform. Both class I and class II loci were covered by HLA typing, at four-digit resolution. Typing coverage varied by locus: roughly 629-630 donors for A, B, C, DRB1 and DQB1; under 550 for DQA1; some 610 for DPA1; roughly 450 for DPB1. A handful of DR-DQ haplotypes were treated as single units for association and clustering because of strong linkage in the cohort. Among under 450 genotyped donors of the cohort, an average of approximately 240,000 unique TCR beta nucleotide sequences were sequenced per donor, roughly 20% of them non-productive. Study-wide findings and limitations: Some IMGT-functional V segments, including TRBV6-2 and TRBV6-3, could not be distinguished by the 87-base-pair reads and were therefore excluded. In a later analysis, the rate of TCR association differed among HLA loci, with DRB1 alleles having the most associated TCRs and HLA-C alleles having the fewest. HLA typing was unavailable for some donors at each locus, so association tests used only the typed subset. Only TCR beta chains were sequenced in this cohort, and the absence of alpha or paired-chain data limited detectable features. A total of fewer than 200 TCR beta chains were listed by the study as associated with cytomegalovirus. The presence/absence analyses assumed that sequencing depth was roughly uniform across donors, and that assumption may not be true. The earlier analysis of approximately 590 of the donors excluded over 15 rarely observed V segments, including chromosome 9 orphons, because counts were too low. Immune exposure information for the cohort was limited to CMV serostatus. A later genetic analysis associated a missense DCLRE1C variant with V-gene and J-gene trimming of TCR beta chains, and an independent cohort replicated the association. A later analysis found that most CMV-associated TCR beta chains appeared HLA-restricted, with HLA associations seemingly driven largely by CMV exposure. A later analysis found that HLA-associated TCR beta chains were more clonally expanded and had lower generation probabilities than equally common non-associated chains. In a later genetic analysis, fewer N-insertions in productive TCRs were reported among donors in an Asian-associated ancestry cluster than the approximately 710-donor mean. In both the original and validation cohorts, the classifier was reported to diagnose cytomegalovirus status with high specificity and sensitivity. It was suggested by the authors that the approach could potentially be generalized to other disease states and immunological phenotypes. According to a later analysis, parvovirus B19, influenza, CMV and Epstein-Barr virus appeared linked to several top co-occurrence clusters. In vitro tests confirmed that a few of the cytomegalovirus-associated TCR beta chains recognize cytomegalovirus antigens. In a later analysis, around 15,000 TCR beta sequences were associated with specific HLA alleles at a false discovery rate of 0.05. A group of highly shared sequence variants was considered likely to be a technical artifact of the sequencing pipeline. A further reported finding was that TCR beta sequences accurately predicted the HLA-A and HLA-B alleles for most subjects in the first cohort. In an earlier analysis of about 600 of the donors, most TCR beta V segments appeared in productive rearrangements about 87% or about 30% of the time, broadly matching IMGT annotations. Linkage disequilibrium might explain the correlated functional status among segregating V segments, but an unknown experimental factor could not be excluded. Across donors, most TCR sequences were observed very rarely, whereas some public TCRs were present in many individuals. Assigning TCR associations to individual alleles was difficult when HLA alleles, especially DR and DQ, strongly co-occurred.

With respect to this clone: Its antigen is still unknown. Base qualities were left out, and no much larger clone turns up one base away.

The cohort was made up of several hundred healthy bone marrow donors. At the time of sampling, all cohort members were nominally healthy, though unrecorded immune exposures were likely present. The donor was CMV seronegative and belonged to the group of 352 seronegative cohort members. Every donor gave a peripheral blood sample, and the peripheral blood mononuclear cells from that sample were used for TCR beta sequencing. The Qiagen DNeasy Blood Extraction Kit was used to extract genomic DNA from the blood cell samples. Spanning cysteine to phenylalanine, the CDR3 consists of 16 amino acids. CDR3 DNA only is kept here, 48 bases in frame from base 1. From the germline V gene, CDR1 is SGHVS and CDR2 is FQNEAQ. Germline trimming amounts to 1 base on V and 2 bases on J, with 7 as the count of junction bases outside the gene matches. The library was prepared using the immunoSEQ multiplex PCR assay. For the multiplex PCR, a mixture combining 60 forward primers for TCR Vbeta segments and 13 reverse primers for TCR Jbeta segments was used. Amplification of the CDR3 region of rearranged TCR beta genes was performed with a multiplex PCR assay on genomic DNA. The Illumina HiSeq System was used to sequence the amplified TCR beta libraries as 87-base-pair reads. The authors' pipeline ran thus. In a later analysis, tens of millions of unique TCR beta chains were counted across the roughly 610 repertoires, and around 10 million of these chains were shared by at least two donors. Raw reads were error-corrected and collapsed into unique sequences with a nearest-neighbor algorithm that merged closely related sequences to remove PCR and sequencing errors. To assign V, D and J gene segments, CDR3 sequences were aligned to IMGT reference sequences. For a sequence to be retained, a match of at least six nucleotides to both a V gene segment and a J gene segment was required. A rearrangement was called productive if the CDR3 had no stop codons and remained in frame with V and J, and every other rearrangement was called non-productive. CDR3 was defined according to IMGT convention as the region running from the second conserved V-encoded cysteine to the conserved J-encoded phenylalanine. Sequences without an unambiguous match to a single V gene segment were excluded from the earlier analysis of about 630 of the donors. In an earlier analysis of approximately 610 of the donors, V segments were called functional above 56.7% productive rearrangements and were called segregating when the between-donor standard deviation exceeded 5%. A statistical classification framework was developed to diagnose cytomegalovirus status using the catalog of TCR beta chain sequences. In a later analysis, V and J genes were assigned by comparing TCR nucleotide sequences against IMGT/GENE-DB human TR gene sequences. A later analysis assigned CDR3 sequences and most-parsimonious VDJ recombination scenarios with the TCRdist pipeline. In a later analysis, each TCR beta chain was defined by its CDR3 amino acid sequence together with its V-gene family, and reads without a unique V-gene family were excluded. In a later analysis, nearly 600 highly shared, low-generation-probability nucleotide sequences were removed to address suspected cross-contamination and a sequencing artifact. A later analysis calculated a clonal expansion index for each public chain from normalized within-repertoire ranks of inferred template counts. In a later analysis, generation probabilities were computed with a VDJ recombination model fitted to out-of-frame rearrangements, and the resulting probabilities were checked against IGoR. Hypergeometric tests were used in a later analysis to score TCR-TCR, TCR-HLA and TCR-CMV co-occurrence, with a repertoire-size bias correction applied to the TCR pairs. A later analysis estimated false discovery rates by permuting HLA or CMV assignments 20 times. A later analysis grouped co-occurring TCRs with DBSCAN, adding TCRdist sequence similarity when clustering within HLA-allele-positive subsets. For co-occurrence clustering, repertoires with fewer than 30,000 or more than 120,000 public chains were excluded, along with four to six repertoires with anomalous nucleotide sharing. Not all clones reach the TCRdb copy of this immuneACCESS table, which keeps in-frame sequences only. Checked studies attribute under half of the gap to unresolved V genes and leave the rest unexplained. The V and J calls and the clone size are those of that table, but D and trimming were determined from the DNA. In this sample the table shows some 170,000 clones, 81% of which occur a single time. The ten largest make up under 15% of the sample.

In this chain, TRBV7-8 is recombined with TRBJ2-7; 8 central nucleotides agree with TRBD2. The material sequenced was PBMCs. The clonotype comes from a woman between 50 and 59 years old in good health and CMV-seronegative. CDR3 region: CASSLVASGLTYEQYF. Here is the DNA: TGTGCCAGCAGCTTAGTAGCTAGCGGGTTAACCTACGAGCAGTACTTC.